This TCR beta chain is from a study of blood T cell repertoires in COVID-19. In the study overall: T cells, B-cell-depleted T cells, or PBMCs provided the cDNA or gDNA that served as material.

This clone was counted between two and nine times. Libraries were prepared by immunoSEQ multiplex PCR; TCRdb keeps only in-frame clonotypes and omits some of them. Of 150,000 to 200,000 clones listed, around four fifths are singletons. Participants were aged roughly 18 to 89 years from some 24 US areas. Clinical history as reported by participants underpinned cohort assignment. Recovered Cohort 3 donors showed two negative PCRs, clearance, or symptom resolution. Germline loops: CDR1 SGHDT, CDR2 YYEEEE. The CDR3 runs 16 residues. V was pared by 0 bases and J by 5 bases, with 5 bases of the junction left unmatched.

The TCR comes from a woman between 45 and 60 years old who had recovered from COVID-19. V and J are TRBV5-6 and TRBJ2-3; 11 nucleotides agree with TRBD2. Sequenced sample: PBMCs or T cells enriched from blood (not recorded which). CDR3 sequence: CASSLGLAGNLDTQYF. The CDR3 region has the DNA TGTGCCAGCAGCTTGGGACTAGCGGGAAATCTAGATACGCAGTATTTT.